This T cell receptor (beta chain) is from a study of early T cells in non-severe SARS-CoV-2 infection. Study-level information: Sequencing used unsorted whole-blood bulk RNA, so chains lack pairing. General study findings and limits: VDJdb matching favored anti-spike CD8 responses, missing private and CD4 specificities.

In this sample, this clonotype turned up many times. Its antigen is not identified. V was clipped by 0 bases and J by 2 bases; unmatched bases: 4. The germline V gene has CDR1 SEHNR and CDR2 FQNEAQ (reference sequence). The CDR3 spans 16 residues. Unique molecular identifiers were affixed to single, distinct cDNA molecules. TCRdb re-analysed the 5' RACE reads in MiXCR, keeping a single row per CDR3 protein. Of 30,000 to 40,000 distinct CDR3 sequences listed, around 5.8% are singletons. Sequenced sample: whole blood. This chain uses TRBV7-9 with TRBJ2-3; 8 nucleotides align to TRBD1. This TCR came from an adult who was a healthcare worker with PCR-confirmed SARS-CoV-2 infection or an uninfected control (not recorded which). For the CDR3, the DNA is TGTGCCAGCAGCTTAGCATCAGGGGGCATCACAGATACGCAGTATTTT. It specifies CASSLASGGITDTQYF.